A selection of T cell receptor beta chains follows, all from one sample in a study of vaccination and CD4 T cells after COVID-19. No cognate antigen is known for these TCRs. TCRdb re-called the PCR reads with MiXCR, one entry per CDR3 protein. This table holds approximately 20,000 distinct CDR3 sequences, around 68% found once. The starting material was CD4+ T cells from blood, cultured in vitro, obtained before SARS-CoV-2 vaccination. The receptors shown here come from a human donor who received a COVID-19 vaccine. CDR3s include the opening cysteine and the closing phenylalanine or tryptophan. A D gene is named only where the DNA matches it firmly. The listing skips clone size in some rows; elsewhere it reads once, few, many or a size class.

TGTGCCAGTAGTATTTCAGTTGACTACGAGCAGTACTTC,CASSISVDYEQYF,NA,NA,TRBJ2-7,TRBV19
TGTGCCAGCAGCTTAGCTCTCGATATAGGGGGGCAGCCCCAGCATTTT,CASSLALDIGGQPQHF,NA,NA,TRBJ1-5,TRBV7-2
TGTGCCACCAGTGAATCACCCCGGGACAGGGTCCACGAGCAGTACTTC,CATSESPRDRVHEQYF,TRBD1,NA,TRBJ2-7,TRBV24-1
TGTGCCTGGGCCGTCGGGGGGGCGGCCAAAAACATTCAGTACTTC,CAWAVGGAAKNIQYF,TRBD2,NA,TRBJ2-4,TRBV30
TGTGCCCACGGGGGGGGTAACCCTGGGGCCAACGTCCTGACTTTC,CAHGGGNPGANVLTF,TRBD2,NA,TRBJ2-6,TRBV30
TGTGCCAGCAGTGACACAGATACGCAGTATTTT,CASSDTDTQYF,NA,NA,TRBJ2-3,TRBV10-1
TGCAGTGCTTCCCAGGGGGCCGAGGGTAATTCACCCCTCCACTTT,CSASQGAEGNSPLHF,TRBD1,few,TRBJ1-6,TRBV20-1
TGTGCCAGCAGCATACGACTAGCGGGGGTGAGGTGGAAGACCTACGAGCAGTACTTC,CASSIRLAGVRWKTYEQYF,TRBD2,NA,TRBJ2-7,TRBV6-2/TRBV6-3
TGTGCCAGCAGCTTAGAGTTAGGGCATCAAAGGGCCCAGTACTTC,CASSLELGHQRAQYF,NA,NA,TRBJ2-5,TRBV7-6
TGTGCCAGCAGTCCCGGACAGGGTATTAGCTCTGGGGCCAACGTCCTGACTTTC,CASSPGQGISSGANVLTF,TRBD1,NA,TRBJ2-6,TRBV12-3/TRBV12-4
TGTGCCAGCAGCGGCAAGATAGACACTGAAGCTTTCTTT,CASSGKIDTEAFF,NA,few,TRBJ1-1,TRBV7-2
TGTGCCATGCACAGGGATTGGAATTCACCCCTCCACTTT,CAMHRDWNSPLHF,NA,once,TRBJ1-6,TRBV2
TGTGCCAGTAGGCCTCAGACAGGGGGCGACTATGGCTACACCTTC,CASRPQTGGDYGYTF,TRBD1,NA,TRBJ1-2,TRBV19
TGCAGTGCCCCGGACGTGAACACCGGGGAGCTGTTTTTT,CSAPDVNTGELFF,NA,NA,TRBJ2-2,TRBV20-1
TGTGCCTGGAGTGTAAGGCGGGACACTTATGGCTACACCTTC,CAWSVRRDTYGYTF,NA,few,TRBJ1-2,TRBV30
TGTGCCAGCAGACGTAAGGTTGGCAGTCCGATTTCTGGCTACACCTTC,CASRRKVGSPISGYTF,NA,NA,TRBJ1-2,TRBV6-1
TGTGCCAGCAGCAAATGGACTAGCGGGGGACTAACCACAGATACGCAGTATTTT,CASSKWTSGGLTTDTQYF,TRBD2,NA,TRBJ2-3,TRBV7-9
TGTGCCAGTAGTAGGGAGGGGACCCCGGGAATTCCTAACTATGGCTACACCTTC,CASSREGTPGIPNYGYTF,NA,NA,TRBJ1-2,TRBV19
TGTGCCTGGAGTGTTGGGGGGCACGATTCACCCCTCCACTTT,CAWSVGGHDSPLHF,NA,NA,TRBJ1-6,TRBV30
TGTGCCAGTAACTATAAGGCGGGAGATACGCAGTATTTT,CASNYKAGDTQYF,NA,NA,TRBJ2-3,TRBV19
TGCAGTGCTAGTCGATCGCAGGGGGCCTACGAGCAGTACTTC,CSASRSQGAYEQYF,TRBD1,NA,TRBJ2-7,TRBV20-1
NA,CASSFGQGISTFF,NA,NA,TRBJ2-1,TRBV11-3
TGTGCCAGTAGTATTCCGTGGGGACGGGATGAAAAACTGTTTTTT,CASSIPWGRDEKLFF,NA,NA,TRBJ1-4,TRBV19
TGTGCCAGCAGCCCCACCCCCGCAGATACGCAGTATTTT,CASSPTPADTQYF,NA,NA,TRBJ2-3,TRBV7-6
TGCAGTGCTAGAGGCGATCCCCACTCCAATCAGTCCCAGCATTTT,CSARGDPHSNQSQHF,NA,NA,TRBJ1-5,TRBV20-1
TGTGCCATCAGTGAATCTAGCGGGGGGCAAGAGACCCAGTACTTC,CAISESSGGQETQYF,TRBD2,NA,TRBJ2-5,TRBV10-3
TGTGCCACAAGGGACAGCTCTGGAAACACCATATATTTT,CATRDSSGNTIYF,TRBD1,NA,TRBJ1-3,TRBV19
TGTGCCTGGACTCTCGACAGGGGGTTCTATGGCTACACCTTC,CAWTLDRGFYGYTF,TRBD1,few,TRBJ1-2,TRBV30
TGTGCCAGCAGCGGATCCCGGGGGGCCACTAACACCGGGGAGCTGTTTTTT,CASSGSRGATNTGELFF,NA,NA,TRBJ2-2,TRBV9
TGCAGTGCGTTACGGACTAATGACGCCATATATTTT,CSALRTNDAIYF,NA,NA,TRBJ1-3,TRBV20-1
TGTGCCATCAGTGCTGGCTATGGCTACACCTTC,CAISAGYGYTF,NA,few,TRBJ1-2,TRBV10-3
TGTGCCAGCAGCTTAGCGAGGGAGACCCAGTACTTC,CASSLARETQYF,NA,NA,TRBJ2-5,TRBV7-6
TGCAGCGTTGGGGGACAGACCTACGAGCAGTACTTC,CSVGGQTYEQYF,TRBD1,NA,TRBJ2-7,TRBV29-1
TGCAGTGCTAAAGGGACTAGCGGGAGGTCCGGGGAGCTGTTTTTT,CSAKGTSGRSGELFF,TRBD2,few,TRBJ2-2,TRBV20-1
TGTGCCAGCAGTGAACCTCGGACTAGCGGGGGGCCCACTCAAGAGACCCAGTACTTC,CASSEPRTSGGPTQETQYF,TRBD2,NA,TRBJ2-5,TRBV2
TGTGCCAGCAGTCTACGGGGGGGGACCCAGTACTTC,CASSLRGGTQYF,TRBD2,once,TRBJ2-5,TRBV6-1
TGTGCCAGCAGCTACGGACAGGGCTACACTGAAGCTTTCTTT,CASSYGQGYTEAFF,TRBD1,few,TRBJ1-1,TRBV7-9
TGTGCCAGCAGCCGCGACAGGGGGCACGCTAACTATGGCTACACCTTC,CASSRDRGHANYGYTF,TRBD1,NA,TRBJ1-2,TRBV28
TGTGCCAGCAGCCAGGGACTAGCGGGGGGTTACAATGAGCAGTTCTTC,CASSQGLAGGYNEQFF,TRBD2,NA,TRBJ2-1,TRBV7-6
TGTGCCAGTAGTGCTCAGGGGAATCAGCCCCAGCATTTT,CASSAQGNQPQHF,NA,NA,TRBJ1-5,TRBV19
TGTGCCAGCTCACCCCACCGGGGGGGGGGCCTCGATTCACCCCTCCACTTT,CASSPHRGGGLDSPLHF,NA,NA,TRBJ1-6,TRBV18
TGTGCCAGCAGTTTATCAGGACTCGTCAACTATGGCTACACCTTC,CASSLSGLVNYGYTF,NA,NA,TRBJ1-2,TRBV27
TGTGCCAGTGCGGGCGATAACTATGGCTACACCTTC,CASAGDNYGYTF,NA,NA,TRBJ1-2,TRBV19
TGTGCCAGCAGTGACTCGGGACTAGCGGCCGCCTACGAGCAGTACTTC,CASSDSGLAAAYEQYF,TRBD2,NA,TRBJ2-7,TRBV6-5
TGCAGTGCTAGAACAGGGGTCAATCAGCCCCAGCATTTT,CSARTGVNQPQHF,TRBD1,NA,TRBJ1-5,TRBV20-1
TGTGCCAGCAAACTTTGGGACGGGCTTCGGGATACGCAGTATTTT,CASKLWDGLRDTQYF,NA,NA,TRBJ2-3,TRBV6-1
TGTGCCAGCAGCCCTCAAAGCAGGGCCCGCTACAATGAGCAGTTCTTC,CASSPQSRARYNEQFF,NA,NA,TRBJ2-1,TRBV7-3
TGTGCCAGCAGTGCCGGACTAACAGGGTTGGAGACCCAGTACTTC,CASSAGLTGLETQYF,NA,NA,TRBJ2-5,TRBV2
TGCGCCAGCAGCTTATGGGCTAGCGGAACCACAGATACGCAGTATTTT,CASSLWASGTTDTQYF,TRBD2,NA,TRBJ2-3,TRBV5-1
TGTGCCAGTAGCCCGTCAGGGATCCTATACAATCAGCCCCAGCATTTT,CASSPSGILYNQPQHF,NA,NA,TRBJ1-5,TRBV19
TGCGCCAGCAGTAATTCCGACTACGAGCAGTACTTC,CASSNSDYEQYF,NA,NA,TRBJ2-7,TRBV10-1
TGTGCCAGCAGATACGTTTTCGACAGGGGGACCCACGACACTCAAGAGACCCAGTACTTC,CASRYVFDRGTHDTQETQYF,TRBD1,NA,TRBJ2-5,TRBV5-8
TGCAGTGCTAGAGATCCAGGGGATAGCAATCAGCCCCAGCATTTT,CSARDPGDSNQPQHF,NA,NA,TRBJ1-5,TRBV20-1
TGCAGTGCTCTAAGGGGGGGCCGTGGGGAGACCCAGTACTTC,CSALRGGRGETQYF,NA,NA,TRBJ2-5,TRBV20-1